The 16 T cell receptor beta chains below all came from one sample that was sequenced in a study of regulatory T cells in long-lasting Graves disease. Arm-PCR of CDR3 regions with iRepertoire HTBI primers generated TCR beta libraries. MiXCR, run by TCRdb on the multiplex PCR reads, gives a single entry per CDR3 protein. The sample has about 470,000 distinct CDR3 sequences, roughly 20% seen once. Time point defined: persistent/refractory GD, antithyroid drugs over 5 years with positive TRAb. Following extraction of RNA from PBMCs, that RNA was used to make the TCR library. The sequences come from peripheral blood mononuclear cells (PBMCs), collected when the disease was refractory, from a patient treated with antithyroid drugs. The origin of the receptors is a female donor with Graves disease.

The sample holds a few counts of this clonotype. The chain joins TRBV4-1 to TRBJ1-1; D might be TRBD1 (5 bases). CDR3 length: 13 residues. From germline, CDR1 is MGHRA and CDR2 YSYEKL. V was clipped by 4 bases and J by 5 bases, with 11 bases between them. The CDR3 coding sequence is TGCGCCAGCAGCCTCAGGGAGAGAACTGAAGCTTTCTTT. Its protein product is CASSLRERTEAFF.

This clonotype was seen many times. The chain employs TRBV2 and TRBJ2-7; D is ambiguous. This CDR3 has 16 residues. V lost 4 bases and J 2 bases, leaving 18 bases between the germline ends. Germline V CDR1 and CDR2: SNHLY, FYNNEI. CDR3 in DNA: TGTGCCAGCAGTGTTAGTCACCCTAAATCCCCCTACGAGCAGTACTTC. This sequence encodes CASSVSHPKSPYEQYF.

The chain is built from TRBV7-9 and TRBJ2-2; D unclear. Germline CDR1 SEHNR, CDR2 FQNEAQ (reference sequence). The CDR3 has 14 residues. The ends were cut back, 5 bases at V and 2 bases at J, with 9 bases in the middle. CDR3 loop: CASSTTLNTGELFF. As DNA, the CDR3 is TGTGCCAGCAGCACGACACTCAACACCGGGGAGCTGTTTTTT.

A single count supports this clonotype. This chain joins TRBV7-2 and TRBJ1-3; D unclear. Trimming took 1 base from V and 4 from J, leaving 11 bases between them. This CDR3 contains 15 residues. CDR1 and CDR2 (germline): SGHTA, FQGNSA. The CDR3, as DNA: TGTGCCAGCAGCTTAGGCTGGGGTAAAGGAAACACCATATATTTT. Amino acid sequence: CASSLGWGKGNTIYF.

Many counts were recorded for this clonotype. The chain recombines TRBV12-5 with TRBJ2-7, with TRBD1 matching 7 bases. Germline V CDR1 and CDR2: LGHNT, FRNRAP. V gave up 5 bases and J gave up 1 base; unmatched junction bases: 8. The CDR3 contains 15 residues. CDR3 residues: CASGIGTDFSYEQYF. For the CDR3, the DNA is TGTGCTAGTGGTATCGGGACAGATTTTTCCTACGAGCAGTACTTC.

At least ten counts were recorded for this clonotype. The V gene is TRBV12-3 or TRBV12-4, the J gene TRBJ1-5; no definite D call. The length of the CDR3 is 14 residues. V lost 1 base, J lost 5 bases, and 9 bases lay in between. The CDR3 is CASSLGRRDQPQHF. CDR3 sequence (DNA): TGTGCCAGCAGTTTAGGGCGGAGGGATCAGCCCCAGCATTTT.

The rearrangement uses TRBV13 and TRBJ1-1; 10 bases are shared with TRBD1. V dropped 6 bases and J dropped 3; count of bases not matched to a gene: 7. The germline gives CDR1 PRHDT, CDR2 FYEKMQ (reference sequence). This CDR3 contains 15 residues. The CDR3 region is CASSPTGTGDTEAFF. The CDR3 region has the DNA TGTGCCAGCAGTCCAACCGGGACAGGGGACACTGAAGCTTTCTTT.

This clonotype was picked up many times. The J gene is TRBJ2-7, the V gene TRBV20-1; 7 nucleotides align to TRBD2. CDR3 length equals 15 residues. V was clipped by 0 bases and J by 1 base; unmatched bases: 6. In germline, CDR1 is DFQATT, CDR2 SNEGSKA (reference sequence). The CDR3: CSARDGASGSYEQYF. In nucleotides, the CDR3 is TGCAGTGCTAGAGATGGGGCTAGCGGTTCCTACGAGCAGTACTTC.

This clonotype was picked up many times. The chain couples TRBV5-1 to TRBJ1-1, with D uncertain. V lost 5 bases to trimming and J lost 0 bases, with 8 bases between them. This CDR3 comprises 13 residues. Germline V gene data show CDR1 as SGHRS and CDR2 as YFSETQ. Here the CDR3 DNA reads TGCGCCAGCAGACAAATGCTGAACACTGAAGCTTTCTTT. Protein product: CASRQMLNTEAFF.

This clonotype was observed many times. The chain combines TRBV2 with TRBJ2-7, with TRBD1 matching over 7 bases. The CDR3 is made up of 12 amino acids. Germline trimming cut 8 bases from V and 7 bases from J; bases unmatched to any gene: 8. In germline, CDR1 is SNHLY, CDR2 FYNNEI. CDR3 region: CASQRQGGEQYF. CDR3 sequence (DNA): TGTGCCAGCCAGAGACAGGGCGGAGAGCAGTACTTC.

This clonotype was found many times. Written as DNA, the CDR3 is TGTGCCAGCAGTTTACCGGGAACGGCTAATCAGCCCCAGCATTTT. This sequence encodes CASSLPGTANQPQHF. The rearrangement links TRBV28 to TRBJ1-5, with D hard to call. The CDR3 has 15 residues. Germline values: CDR1 MDHEN, CDR2 SYDVKM. The V end lost 2 bases, the J end lost 4 bases, and 12 bases lay between the germline ends.

With respect to this clonotype: An end of the junction differs from the germline gene, which may be a read error. The J gene is TRBJ1-1, the V gene TRBV9, with 7 nucleotides matching TRBD1. The CDR3 consists of 17 residues. Germline-derived CDR1 and CDR2 are SGDLS and YYNGEE. In DNA form, the CDR3 reads TGTGCCAGCAGCGTATCGTGGGACAGATCTCTGAATACTGAAGCTTTCTTT. It codes for CASSVSWDRSLNTEAFF.

The sample holds many counts of this clonotype. The chain has TRBV7-8 and TRBJ1-5, with D maybe TRBD1 (6 bases). The CDR3 spans 18 residues. CDR1 is SGHVS, CDR2 FQNEAQ, per germline. Deletions cut 1 base from V and 1 base from J, with 17 bases between. The CDR3 region has the DNA TGTGCCAGCAGCTTAGGGCGAAAGGGACAACTAAGCAATCAGCCCCAGCATTTT. It encodes CASSLGRKGQLSNQPQHF.

This clonotype was seen a handful of times. The CDR3 DNA follows: TGTGCCAGTAGTATAGTTCTCAATCAGCCCCAGCATTTT. Translation: CASSIVLNQPQHF. The rearrangement uses TRBV19 and TRBJ1-5; D not resolved. Germline CDR1 and CDR2: LNHDA and SQIVND (reference sequence). V was clipped by 1 base and J by 3 bases, with 4 bases between them. The CDR3 is made up of 13 amino acids.

As for this clonotype: A much larger clonotype is one base distant, so this may be a read error. V is TRBV5-5 and J is TRBJ1-2; D may be TRBD1 (5 bases). Looked up from germline, CDR1 is SGHKS and CDR2 is YYEKEE (reference sequence). The V end lost 2 bases, the J end lost 2 bases, and 10 bases lay between the germline ends. The CDR3 totals 14 residues. CDR3 loop: CASSFRDGNYGYTF. CDR3 sequence (DNA): TGTGCCAGCAGCTTCCGGGACGGGAACTATGGCTACACCTTC.

This clonotype was seen many times. CDR3 residues: CASSPHWGYSGANVLTF. The CDR3 DNA follows: TGTGCCAGCAGCCCACACTGGGGTTACTCTGGGGCCAACGTCCTGACTTTC. This chain connects TRBV11-2 to TRBJ2-6; D is ambiguous. Germline V gene data show CDR1 as SGHAT and CDR2 as FQNNGV. The CDR3 loop spans 17 amino acids. V shed 5 bases and J shed 0 bases, with 14 bases lying between them.